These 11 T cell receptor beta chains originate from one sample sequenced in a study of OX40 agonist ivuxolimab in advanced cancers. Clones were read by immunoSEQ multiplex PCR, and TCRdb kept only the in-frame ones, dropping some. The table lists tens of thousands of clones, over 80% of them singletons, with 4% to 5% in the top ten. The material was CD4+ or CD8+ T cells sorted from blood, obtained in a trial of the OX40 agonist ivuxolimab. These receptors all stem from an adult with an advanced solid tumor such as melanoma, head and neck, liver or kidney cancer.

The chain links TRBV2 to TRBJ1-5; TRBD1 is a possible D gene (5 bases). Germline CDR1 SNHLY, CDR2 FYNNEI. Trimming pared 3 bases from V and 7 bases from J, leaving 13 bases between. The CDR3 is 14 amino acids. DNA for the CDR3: TGTGCCAGCAGTGAGGGGACGTCGGGGCAGCCCCAGCATTTT. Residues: CASSEGTSGQPQHF.

This chain's CDR3 is CASFQGNEAHYGYTF. In nucleotides, the CDR3 is TGTGCCAGTTTCCAGGGGAATGAAGCCCACTATGGCTACACCTTC. The chain employs TRBV19 and TRBJ1-2, with D possibly being TRBD1 (6 bases). Trimming shortened V by 8 bases and J by 3 bases, and 19 bases separated the two germline ends. The CDR3 loop spans 15 amino acids. Germline CDR1 LNHDA, CDR2 SQIVND (reference sequence).

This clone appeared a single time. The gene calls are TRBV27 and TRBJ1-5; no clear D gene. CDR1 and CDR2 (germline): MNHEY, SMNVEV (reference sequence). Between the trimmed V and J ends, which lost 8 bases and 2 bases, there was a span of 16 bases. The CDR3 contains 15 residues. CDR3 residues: CASPERELCNQPQHF. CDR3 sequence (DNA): TGTGCCAGCCCCGAGCGGGAACTTTGCAATCAGCCCCAGCATTTT.

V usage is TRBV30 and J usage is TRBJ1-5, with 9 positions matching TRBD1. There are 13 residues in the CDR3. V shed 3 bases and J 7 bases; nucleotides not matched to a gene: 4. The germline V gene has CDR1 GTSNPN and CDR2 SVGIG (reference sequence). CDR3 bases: TGTGCCTGGAGCGACAGGGGGAGCCAGCCCCAGCATTTT. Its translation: CAWSDRGSQPQHF.

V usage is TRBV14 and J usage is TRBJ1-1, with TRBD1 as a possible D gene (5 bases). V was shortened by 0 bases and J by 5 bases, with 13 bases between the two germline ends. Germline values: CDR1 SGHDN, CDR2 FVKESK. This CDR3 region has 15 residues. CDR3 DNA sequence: TGTGCCAGCAGCCAAGATACCGGAAGGGGTACTGAAGCTTTCTTT. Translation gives CASSQDTGRGTEAFF.

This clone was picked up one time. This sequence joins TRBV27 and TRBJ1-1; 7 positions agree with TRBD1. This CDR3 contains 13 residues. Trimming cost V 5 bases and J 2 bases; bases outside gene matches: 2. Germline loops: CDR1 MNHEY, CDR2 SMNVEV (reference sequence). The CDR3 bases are TGTGCCAGCAGTAACAGGGGCAACACTGAAGCTTTCTTT. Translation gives CASSNRGNTEAFF.

The CDR3 region is CASSIDSAPGQGAKEQYF. DNA for the CDR3: TGCGCCAGCAGCATAGACTCCGCCCCGGGACAGGGGGCTAAAGAGCAGTACTTC. V and J are TRBV5-1 and TRBJ2-7, with 12 positions matching TRBD1. With 4 bases clipped from V and 7 bases from J, the junction kept 18 bases outside the gene matches. Germline loops: CDR1 SGHRS, CDR2 YFSETQ. The CDR3 totals 18 residues.

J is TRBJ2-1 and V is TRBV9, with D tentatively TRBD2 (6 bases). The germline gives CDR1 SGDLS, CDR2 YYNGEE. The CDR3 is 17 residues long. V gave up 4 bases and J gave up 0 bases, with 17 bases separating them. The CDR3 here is CASSLKKRVSSYNEQFF. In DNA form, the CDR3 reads TGTGCCAGCAGCTTAAAGAAGCGGGTGAGCTCCTACAATGAGCAGTTCTTC.

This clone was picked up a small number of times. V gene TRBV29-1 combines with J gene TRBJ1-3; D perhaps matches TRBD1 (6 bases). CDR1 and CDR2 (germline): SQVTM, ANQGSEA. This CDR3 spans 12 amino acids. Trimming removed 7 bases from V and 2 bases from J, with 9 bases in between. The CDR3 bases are TGCAGCGCCCAGGGGACTGGAAACACCATATATTTT. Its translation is CSAQGTGNTIYF.

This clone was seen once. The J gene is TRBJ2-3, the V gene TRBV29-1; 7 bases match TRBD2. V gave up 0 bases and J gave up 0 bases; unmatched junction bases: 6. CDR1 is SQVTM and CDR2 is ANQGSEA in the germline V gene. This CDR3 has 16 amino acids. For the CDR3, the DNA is TGCAGCGTTGAAGATCCTGCGGGAGCGAGCACAGATACGCAGTATTTT. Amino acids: CSVEDPAGASTDTQYF.

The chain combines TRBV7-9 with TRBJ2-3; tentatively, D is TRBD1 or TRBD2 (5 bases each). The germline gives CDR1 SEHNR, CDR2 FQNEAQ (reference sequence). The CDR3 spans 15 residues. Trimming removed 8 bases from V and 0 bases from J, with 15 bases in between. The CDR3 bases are TGTGCCAGCGTTGGTCGGGGCCGGAGCACAGATACGCAGTATTTT. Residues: CASVGRGRSTDTQYF.